The TCR beta chain described here comes from a study of beta chain features in type 1 diabetes. In the study overall: Examination spanned around 110 million sorted cells from all samples.

Broader study findings: Moderately but significantly shorter TCRB CDR3s were found in Type 1 diabetes patients in all four CD4+ subsets. In patients and controls equally, PCR might favor templates that are shorter.

The V gene's germline CDR1 is SGHTA and CDR2 FQGNSA. V was clipped by 7 bases and J by 11 bases; unmatched bases: 13. The CDR3 is 13 amino acids. The sequenced template was cDNA made from the entire isolated RNA. The data were produced by immunoSEQ multiplex PCR, yet TCRdb's version contains in-frame clones alone and is incomplete. The sample consists of about 280,000 clones, approximately 16% of them appearing once. In its sample, this clone was seen a few times. Its antigen is unknown. The V gene is TRBV7-2, the J gene TRBJ2-7, with TRBD1 identical over 8 bases. Sequencing input: naive CD4+ T cells from blood. The origin of this receptor is a man aged 18-30 years with type 1 diabetes. CDR3 amino acids: CASMVRTGRRKYF. The CDR3 DNA reads TGTGCCAGCATGGTGCGGACAGGGAGAAGGAAGTACTTC.